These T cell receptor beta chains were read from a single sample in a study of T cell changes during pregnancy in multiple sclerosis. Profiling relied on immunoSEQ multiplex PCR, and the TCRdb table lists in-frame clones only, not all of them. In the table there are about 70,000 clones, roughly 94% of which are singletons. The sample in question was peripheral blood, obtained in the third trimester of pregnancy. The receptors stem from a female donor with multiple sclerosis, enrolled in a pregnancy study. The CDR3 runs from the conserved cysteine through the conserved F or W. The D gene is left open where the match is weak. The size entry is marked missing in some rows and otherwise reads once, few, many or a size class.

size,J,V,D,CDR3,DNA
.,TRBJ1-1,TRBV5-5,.,CASSTEGGRGTEAFF,TGTGCCAGCAGCACAGAAGGGGGTCGTGGCACTGAAGCTTTCTTT
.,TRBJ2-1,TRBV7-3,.,CASSLGTSGGEQFF,TGTGCCAGCAGCTTAGGGACTTCTGGGGGTGAGCAGTTCTTC
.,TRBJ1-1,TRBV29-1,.,CSVDGGDGGTEAFF,TGCAGCGTTGATGGAGGGGACGGCGGCACTGAAGCTTTCTTT
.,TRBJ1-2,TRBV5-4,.,CASSLALDNGYTF,TGTGCCAGCAGCTTGGCCCTCGACAATGGCTACACCTTC
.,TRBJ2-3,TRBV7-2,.,CASSRPGVTDTQYF,TGTGCCAGCAGCCGACCCGGGGTGACAGATACGCAGTATTTT
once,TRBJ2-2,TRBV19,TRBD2,CASSRLAGANTGELFF,TGTGCCAGTAGTCGACTAGCGGGGGCGAACACCGGGGAGCTGTTTTTT
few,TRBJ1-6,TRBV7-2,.,CASSPFAISSYNSPLHF,TGTGCCAGCTCCCCCTTCGCCATTAGCTCCTATAATTCACCCCTCCACTTT
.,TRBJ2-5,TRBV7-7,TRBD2,CASSPPAGPQYF,TGTGCTAGCAGCCCCCCAGCGGGACCCCAGTACTTC
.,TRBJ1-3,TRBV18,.,CASLPPARSGNTIYF,TGTGCCAGCCTCCCCCCCGCCAGGTCTGGAAACACCATATATTTT
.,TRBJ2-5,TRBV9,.,CASSRGLRETQYF,TGTGCCAGCAGCCGCGGGCTAAGGGAGACCCAGTACTTC
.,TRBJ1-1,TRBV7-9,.,CASSLAGRPNTEAFF,TGTGCCAGCAGCTTAGCAGGGAGACCTAACACTGAAGCTTTCTTT
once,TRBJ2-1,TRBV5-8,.,CASSLIQGSYNEQFF,TGTGCCAGCAGCTTGATTCAGGGGTCATACAATGAGCAGTTCTTC
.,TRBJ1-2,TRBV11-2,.,CASSLAEGYTF,TGTGCCAGCAGCTTAGCCGAGGGCTACACCTTC
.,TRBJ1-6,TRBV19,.,CASRPPGGDSYNSPLHF,TGTGCCAGTAGACCCCCGGGAGGAGACTCCTATAATTCACCCCTCCACTTT
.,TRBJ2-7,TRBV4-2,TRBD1,CASSPRRDRVNEQYF,TGTGCCAGCAGCCCACGCCGGGACAGGGTAAACGAGCAGTACTTC
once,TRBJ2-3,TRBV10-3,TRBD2,CAISHSGETDTQYF,TGTGCCATCAGTCATAGCGGGGAGACAGATACGCAGTATTTT
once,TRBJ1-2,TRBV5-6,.,CASSLGPGLNYGYTF,TGTGCCAGCAGCTTGGGTCCAGGGCTAAACTATGGCTACACCTTC
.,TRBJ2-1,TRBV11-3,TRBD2,CASSEGTSGVGEQFF,TGTGCCAGCAGCGAGGGGACTAGCGGGGTGGGCGAGCAGTTCTTC
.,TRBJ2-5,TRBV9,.,CASSVGILASGQETQYF,TGTGCCAGCAGCGTAGGTATCCTGGCCAGCGGACAAGAGACCCAGTACTTC
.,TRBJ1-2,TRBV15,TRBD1,CATSRGGTGRGGYTF,TGTGCCACCAGCAGAGGAGGGACAGGGCGAGGAGGCTACACCTTC
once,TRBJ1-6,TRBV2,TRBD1,CASSGDRGLTSPLHF,TGTGCCAGCAGTGGGGACAGGGGGCTGACTTCACCCCTCCACTTT
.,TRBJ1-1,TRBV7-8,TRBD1,CASSSDRTGNTEAFF,TGTGCCAGCAGCTCAGACAGGACAGGGAACACTGAAGCTTTCTTT
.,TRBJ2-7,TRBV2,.,CASSDSPYEQYF,TGTGCCAGCAGTGATAGCCCCTACGAGCAGTACTTC
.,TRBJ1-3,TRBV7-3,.,CASSLTGAGNTIYF,TGTGCCAGCAGCTTAACGGGGGCGGGAAACACCATATATTTT
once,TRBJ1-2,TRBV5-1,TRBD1,CASSLDADRGRDGYTF,TGCGCCAGCAGCTTGGACGCCGACAGGGGAAGGGATGGCTACACCTTC
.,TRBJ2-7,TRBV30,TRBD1,CAWSRDRGTYEQYF,TGTGCCTGGAGTCGGGACAGGGGGACCTACGAGCAGTACTTC
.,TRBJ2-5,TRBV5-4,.,CASSLSSQETQYF,TGTGCCAGCAGCTTGAGTAGTCAAGAGACCCAGTACTTC
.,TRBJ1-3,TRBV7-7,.,CASSASQGFGNTIYF,TGTGCCAGCAGCGCAAGCCAGGGCTTCGGAAACACCATATATTTT
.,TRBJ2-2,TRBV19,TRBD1,CASSWDRVAGELFF,TGTGCCAGTAGCTGGGACAGGGTGGCCGGGGAGCTGTTTTTT
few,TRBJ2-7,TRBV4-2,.,CASSQVGKGGEQYF,TGTGCCAGCAGCCAAGTAGGGAAGGGAGGCGAGCAGTACTTC
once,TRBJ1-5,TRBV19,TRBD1,CASSTMGQVFNQPQHF,TGTGCCAGTAGTACGATGGGACAGGTTTTTAATCAGCCCCAGCATTTT
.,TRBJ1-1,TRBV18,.,CASSPQGNTEAFF,TGTGCCAGCTCACCCCAGGGGAACACTGAAGCTTTCTTT
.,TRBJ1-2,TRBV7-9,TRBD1,CASSPQTHRGGYTF,TGTGCCAGCAGCCCACAAACCCACAGGGGAGGCTACACCTTC
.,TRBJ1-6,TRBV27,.,CASSLSSRGSSYNSPLHF,TGTGCCAGCAGTTTATCGAGTAGGGGTAGCTCCTATAATTCACCCCTCCACTTT
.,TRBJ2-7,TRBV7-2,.,CASYYEQYF,TGTGCCTCGTACTACGAGCAGTACTTC
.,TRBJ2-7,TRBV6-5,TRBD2,CASRGGYEQYF,TGTGCCAGTCGGGGGGGCTACGAGCAGTACTTC
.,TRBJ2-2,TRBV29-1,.,CSVARGTTGELFF,TGCAGCGTCGCTCGGGGGACCACCGGGGAGCTGTTTTTT
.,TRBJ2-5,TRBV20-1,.,CSVPGGETQYF,TGCAGTGTTCCAGGGGGGGAGACCCAGTACTTC
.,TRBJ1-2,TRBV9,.,CASSVGLDSTGYTF,TGTGCCAGCAGCGTCGGTCTGGACAGTACCGGCTACACCTTC
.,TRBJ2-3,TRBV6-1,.,CASSGGTSTDTQYF,TGTGCCAGCAGTGGAGGGACTAGCACAGATACGCAGTATTTT
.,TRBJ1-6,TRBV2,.,CASSEVRDTTNSPLHF,TGTGCCAGCAGTGAAGTCCGGGACACCACTAATTCACCCCTCCACTTT
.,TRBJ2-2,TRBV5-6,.,CASSSSGELFF,TGTGCCAGCAGCTCCTCCGGGGAGCTGTTTTTT
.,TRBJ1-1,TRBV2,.,CASSDKDRGVAFF,TGTGCCAGCAGTGATAAGGATCGGGGGGTAGCTTTCTTT
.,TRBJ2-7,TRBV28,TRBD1,CASSLLIPGQGQSLSYEQYF,TGTGCCAGCAGTTTATTGATCCCGGGACAGGGCCAATCCCTCTCCTACGAGCAGTACTTC
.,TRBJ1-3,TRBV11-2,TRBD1,CASSSLTGVGNTIYF,TGTGCCAGCAGCTCGTTGACAGGGGTAGGAAACACCATATATTTT
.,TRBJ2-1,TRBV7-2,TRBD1,CASSLEGQGRGNEQFF,TGTGCCAGCAGCTTAGAGGGACAGGGGAGGGGCAATGAGCAGTTCTTC
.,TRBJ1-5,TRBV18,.,CASSPPWGGSNQPQHF,TGTGCCAGCTCACCACCCTGGGGGGGAAGCAATCAGCCCCAGCATTTT
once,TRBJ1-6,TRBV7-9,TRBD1,CASSSGDRYNSPLHF,TGTGCCAGCAGCTCGGGGGACAGGTATAATTCACCCCTCCACTTT
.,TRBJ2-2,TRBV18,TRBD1,CASSRGQGGTGELFF,TGTGCCAGCTCACGCGGACAGGGAGGCACCGGGGAGCTGTTTTTT
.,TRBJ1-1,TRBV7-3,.,CASSFRGAMNTEAFF,TGTGCCAGCAGCTTCAGGGGCGCCATGAACACTGAAGCTTTCTTT